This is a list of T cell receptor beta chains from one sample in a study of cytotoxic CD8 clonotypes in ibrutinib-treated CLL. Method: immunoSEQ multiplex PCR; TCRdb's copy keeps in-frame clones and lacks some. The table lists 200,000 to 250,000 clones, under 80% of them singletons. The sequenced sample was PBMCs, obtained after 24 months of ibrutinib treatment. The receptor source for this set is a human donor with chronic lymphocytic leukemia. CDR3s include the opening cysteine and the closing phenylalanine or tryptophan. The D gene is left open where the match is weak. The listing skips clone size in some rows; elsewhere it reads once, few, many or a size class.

cdr3_aa: CAWSTRTGSYNEQFF
cdr3_nt: TGTGCCTGGAGTACCCGGACTGGTTCCTACAATGAGCAGTTCTTC
clone_size: -
j_call: TRBJ2-1
v_call: TRBV30
d_call: -

cdr3_aa: CAWSWVSGNTIYF
cdr3_nt: TGTGCCTGGAGTTGGGTTTCTGGAAACACCATATATTTT
clone_size: -
j_call: TRBJ1-3
v_call: TRBV30
d_call: -

cdr3_aa: CASSYGRSGYGYTF
cdr3_nt: TGTGCCAGCAGTTACGGGCGGTCCGGCTATGGCTACACCTTC
clone_size: -
j_call: TRBJ1-2
v_call: TRBV6-6
d_call: -

cdr3_aa: CATGLAGGPGTDTQYF
cdr3_nt: TGTGCCACCGGACTAGCGGGAGGGCCCGGCACAGATACGCAGTATTTT
clone_size: -
j_call: TRBJ2-3
v_call: TRBV15
d_call: TRBD2

cdr3_aa: CASSVRASRDEQYF
cdr3_nt: TGTGCCAGCAGCGTAAGGGCTAGCAGGGACGAGCAGTACTTC
clone_size: few
j_call: TRBJ2-7
v_call: TRBV9
d_call: -

cdr3_aa: CASSLGLAGTYNEQFF
cdr3_nt: TGCGCCAGCAGCCTTGGACTAGCGGGGACCTACAATGAGCAGTTCTTC
clone_size: -
j_call: TRBJ2-1
v_call: TRBV4-1
d_call: TRBD2

cdr3_aa: CASSRGAGGWRTDTQYF
cdr3_nt: TGTGCCAGCAGTAGGGGAGCGGGAGGGTGGAGGACAGATACGCAGTATTTT
clone_size: few
j_call: TRBJ2-3
v_call: TRBV7-3
d_call: TRBD2

cdr3_aa: CASSPRQGAVDDEKLFF
cdr3_nt: TGTGCCAGCAGCCCAAGACAGGGGGCCGTGGACGATGAAAAACTGTTTTTT
clone_size: -
j_call: TRBJ1-4
v_call: TRBV9
d_call: TRBD1

cdr3_aa: CASSTGGTATNEQFF
cdr3_nt: TGTGCCAGCAGCACTGGAGGGACAGCCACCAATGAGCAGTTCTTC
clone_size: -
j_call: TRBJ2-1
v_call: TRBV9
d_call: -

cdr3_aa: CASRPTVNTEAFF
cdr3_nt: TGTGCCAGCCGCCCCACAGTGAACACTGAAGCTTTCTTT
clone_size: -
j_call: TRBJ1-1
v_call: TRBV7-3
d_call: -

cdr3_aa: CASREWTTHTDTQYF
cdr3_nt: TGTGCCAGCAGGGAATGGACAACCCACACAGATACGCAGTATTTT
clone_size: -
j_call: TRBJ2-3
v_call: TRBV27
d_call: -

cdr3_aa: CASGRWPVDYEQYF
cdr3_nt: TGTGCCAGCGGTAGATGGCCTGTCGACTACGAGCAGTACTTC
clone_size: -
j_call: TRBJ2-7
v_call: TRBV2
d_call: -

cdr3_aa: CASSPDRVGSYEQYF
cdr3_nt: TGTGCCAGCAGCCCTGACAGGGTGGGGTCCTACGAGCAGTACTTC
clone_size: -
j_call: TRBJ2-7
v_call: TRBV6-6
d_call: TRBD1

cdr3_aa: CASSLDRAGGSYNEQFF
cdr3_nt: TGTGCCAGCAGCTTAGATCGGGCGGGAGGCTCTTACAATGAGCAGTTCTTC
clone_size: -
j_call: TRBJ2-1
v_call: TRBV11-3
d_call: TRBD2

cdr3_aa: CASIAREGGNQPQHF
cdr3_nt: TGTGCCAGTATAGCCCGGGAGGGAGGCAATCAGCCCCAGCATTTT
clone_size: few
j_call: TRBJ1-5
v_call: TRBV19
d_call: -

cdr3_aa: CASSLQGGNQPQHF
cdr3_nt: TGTGCCAGTAGCCTACAGGGGGGCAATCAGCCCCAGCATTTT
clone_size: -
j_call: TRBJ1-5
v_call: TRBV19
d_call: TRBD1

cdr3_aa: CSVGRGTGELFF
cdr3_nt: TGCAGCGTTGGCAGGGGCACCGGGGAGCTGTTTTTT
clone_size: -
j_call: TRBJ2-2
v_call: TRBV29-1
d_call: -

cdr3_aa: CASSLSRAGNTIYF
cdr3_nt: TGTGCCAGCAGTTTGTCCCGGGCGGGAAACACCATATATTTT
clone_size: -
j_call: TRBJ1-3
v_call: TRBV28
d_call: -

cdr3_aa: CASSQDLGSSYNEQFF
cdr3_nt: TGTGCCAGCAGCCAAGATTTAGGGAGCTCCTACAATGAGCAGTTCTTC
clone_size: -
j_call: TRBJ2-1
v_call: TRBV14
d_call: -

cdr3_aa: CASSQDLGEETQYF
cdr3_nt: TGCGCCAGCAGCCAAGATTTAGGGGAAGAGACCCAGTACTTC
clone_size: few
j_call: TRBJ2-5
v_call: TRBV4-1
d_call: -

cdr3_aa: CAWSGSQGYNEQFF
cdr3_nt: TGTGCCTGGAGTGGGTCCCAGGGCTACAATGAGCAGTTCTTC
clone_size: -
j_call: TRBJ2-1
v_call: TRBV30
d_call: -

cdr3_aa: CASTPDFNEQFF
cdr3_nt: TGTGCCAGTACCCCGGACTTCAATGAGCAGTTCTTC
clone_size: -
j_call: TRBJ2-1
v_call: TRBV19
d_call: -

cdr3_aa: CASSWRGGNQPQHF
cdr3_nt: TGTGCCAGTAGTTGGAGGGGGGGGAATCAGCCCCAGCATTTT
clone_size: -
j_call: TRBJ1-5
v_call: TRBV19
d_call: -

cdr3_aa: CASSAGQGANEQYF
cdr3_nt: TGTGCCAGCAGTGCGGGACAGGGAGCAAACGAGCAGTACTTC
clone_size: -
j_call: TRBJ2-7
v_call: TRBV27
d_call: TRBD1

cdr3_aa: CASSYSGSLAKNIQYF
cdr3_nt: TGTGCCAGCAGTTACTCGGGCTCCTTAGCCAAAAACATTCAGTACTTC
clone_size: -
j_call: TRBJ2-4
v_call: TRBV6-5
d_call: -

cdr3_aa: CASSYSGGRGPYEQYF
cdr3_nt: TGTGCCAGCAGTTACAGCGGGGGCAGGGGTCCCTACGAGCAGTACTTC
clone_size: -
j_call: TRBJ2-7
v_call: TRBV6-5
d_call: TRBD2

cdr3_aa: CASSVRGGGQEKNEKLFF
cdr3_nt: TGTGCCAGCAGCGTAAGGGGGGGAGGACAGGAGAAGAATGAAAAACTGTTTTTT
clone_size: -
j_call: TRBJ1-4
v_call: TRBV2
d_call: TRBD1

cdr3_aa: CASSYGQGGGYTF
cdr3_nt: TGTGCCAGCAGTTACGGGCAGGGGGGTGGCTACACCTTC
clone_size: -
j_call: TRBJ1-2
v_call: TRBV28
d_call: TRBD1

cdr3_aa: CASSLETGTSGRAYEQYF
cdr3_nt: TGCGCCAGCAGCCTCGAAACCGGGACTAGCGGGAGGGCCTACGAGCAGTACTTC
clone_size: -
j_call: TRBJ2-7
v_call: TRBV4-1
d_call: TRBD2